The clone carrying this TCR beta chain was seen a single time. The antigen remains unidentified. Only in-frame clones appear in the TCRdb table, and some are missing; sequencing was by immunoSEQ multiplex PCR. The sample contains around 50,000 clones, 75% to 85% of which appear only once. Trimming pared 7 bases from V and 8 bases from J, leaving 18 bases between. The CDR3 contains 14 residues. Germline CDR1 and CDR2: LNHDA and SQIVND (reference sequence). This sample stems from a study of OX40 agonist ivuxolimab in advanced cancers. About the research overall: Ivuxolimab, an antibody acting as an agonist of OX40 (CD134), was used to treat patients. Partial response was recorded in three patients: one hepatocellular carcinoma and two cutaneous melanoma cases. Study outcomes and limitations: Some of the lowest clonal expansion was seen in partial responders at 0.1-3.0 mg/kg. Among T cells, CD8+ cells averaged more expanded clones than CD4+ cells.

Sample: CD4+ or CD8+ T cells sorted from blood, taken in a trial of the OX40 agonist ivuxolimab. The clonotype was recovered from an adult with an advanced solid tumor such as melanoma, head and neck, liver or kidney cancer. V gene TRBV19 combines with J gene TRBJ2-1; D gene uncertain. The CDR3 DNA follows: TGTGCCAGTAAGGGCTACCTTCGGGTTGATGAGCAGTTCTTC. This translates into CASKGYLRVDEQFF.